This TCR beta chain was recovered during a study of T cell repertoires in ileal Crohn's disease. Here immunoSEQ multiplex PCR was the method, and the copy in TCRdb shows in-frame clones only, minus some. The table has about 3,600 clones, roughly 82% seen once. The CDR3 has 14 residues. The germline gives CDR1 SEHNR, CDR2 FQNEAQ (reference sequence). V dropped 2 bases and J dropped 3 bases, with 10 bases sitting between them. The chain combines TRBV7-9 with TRBJ1-2; perhaps TRBD1 as D (5 bases). The sequenced sample consisted of ileal tissue. The receptor was derived from an adult with Crohn's disease. The CDR3: CASSLQGGDYGYTF. In DNA form, the CDR3 reads TGTGCCAGCAGCTTACAGGGAGGGGACTATGGCTACACCTTC.